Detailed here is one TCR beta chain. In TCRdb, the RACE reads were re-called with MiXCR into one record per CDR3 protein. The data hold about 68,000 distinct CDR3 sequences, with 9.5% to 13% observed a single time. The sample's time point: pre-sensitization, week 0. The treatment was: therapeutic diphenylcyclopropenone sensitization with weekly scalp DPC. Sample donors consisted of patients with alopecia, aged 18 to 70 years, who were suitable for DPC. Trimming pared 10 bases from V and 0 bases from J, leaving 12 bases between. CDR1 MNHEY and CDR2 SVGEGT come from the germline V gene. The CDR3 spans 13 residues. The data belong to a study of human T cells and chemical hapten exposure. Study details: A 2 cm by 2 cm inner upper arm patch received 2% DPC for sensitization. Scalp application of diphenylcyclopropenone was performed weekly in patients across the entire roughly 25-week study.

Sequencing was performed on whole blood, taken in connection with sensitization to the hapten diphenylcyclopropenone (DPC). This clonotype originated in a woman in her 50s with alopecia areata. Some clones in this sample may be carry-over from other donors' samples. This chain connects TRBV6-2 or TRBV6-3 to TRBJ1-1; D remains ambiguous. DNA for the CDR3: TGTGCCATCTCCACTCCCATGAACACTGAAGCTTTCTTT. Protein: CAISTPMNTEAFF.